This T cell receptor beta chain was sequenced in a study of T cells in Graves' hyperthyroidism and ophthalmopathy. Study conclusions and caveats: The blood repertoire included most of the expanded thyroid clonotypes above 0.001.

This sample holds PBMCs from less than 11 ml fresh peripheral blood. Amplification of TCR beta CDR3 regions was performed using RNA transcripts as template. HTBI primers drove first-round RT-PCR of the TCR CDR3. TCRdb re-called the multiplex PCR reads with MiXCR, one entry per CDR3 protein. This table holds about 680,000 distinct CDR3 sequences, roughly a third found once. In its sample, this clonotype was seen many times. No antigen is known for it. The sample consisted of blood. This clonotype was sampled from a woman between 40 and 55 years old with Graves' hyperthyroidism.

The DNA of the CDR3 is TGTGCCAGCAGGGAGATGGATGAAGCTTTCTTT. Its translation: CASREMDEAFF. This chain connects TRBV6-5 to TRBJ1-1; D ambiguous. Trimming removed 6 bases at V and 7 bases at J, with 9 bases between. The germline V gene has CDR1 MNHEY and CDR2 SVGAGI. The CDR3 is 11 residues long.